These 21 T cell receptor beta chains were sequenced from one sample in a study of control samples from healthy donors and cancer patients. This table comes from immunoSEQ multiplex PCR, and its TCRdb copy is limited to in-frame clones, with some not included. Seen here are some 6,700 clones, over 60% observed once, and the top ten hold about 15%. Sequenced sample: formalin-fixed, paraffin-embedded tissue. Receptors were obtained from a male donor with melanoma.

V and J are TRBV24-1 and TRBJ2-5; D might be TRBD1 (6 bases). Deletions cut 4 bases from V and 2 bases from J, with 19 bases between. In germline, CDR1 is KGHDR, CDR2 SFDVKD. The CDR3 runs to 17 residues. CDR3: CATSDRGRGSWQETQYF. The CDR3 nucleotides read TGTGCCACCAGTGACCGCGGTAGGGGGTCGTGGCAAGAGACCCAGTACTTC.

The chain recombines TRBV5-1 with TRBJ2-5; D unresolved. V shed 2 bases and J shed 2 bases, with 10 bases lying between them. From germline, CDR1 is SGHRS and CDR2 YFSETQ. This CDR3 comprises 14 residues. CDR3 sequence (DNA): TGCGCCAGCAGCTTTGGCAGGTCACAAGAGACCCAGTACTTC. Protein product: CASSFGRSQETQYF.

The chain employs TRBV12-3 or TRBV12-4 and TRBJ1-2; D may be TRBD1 (5 bases). The CDR3 is 12 residues long. With 5 bases removed from V and 9 bases from J, the gap between germline ends came to 13 bases. CDR3 loop: CASSTSGGSYTF. In nucleotides, the CDR3 is TGTGCCAGCAGTACCTCCGGGGGGAGCTACACCTTC.

This CDR3 is CASSLFRNYGYTF. The DNA of the CDR3 is TGTGCCAGCAGCTTGTTCCGAAACTATGGCTACACCTTC. V is TRBV5-6 and J is TRBJ1-2; D not certain. Germline V gene sequence: CDR1 SGHDT, CDR2 YYEEEE. The CDR3 covers 13 residues. The V end was cut by 1 base, the J end by 2 bases, with 6 bases between.

The chain couples TRBV4-3 to TRBJ1-3; D call uncertain. V gave up 0 bases and J gave up 0 bases, with 21 bases separating them. This CDR3 comprises 20 residues. CDR1 and CDR2 (germline): LGHNA, YSLEER. The CDR3 region is CASSQDHGTDSLFSGNTIYF. The CDR3 DNA reads TGCGCCAGCAGCCAAGATCACGGCACAGACTCGTTATTCTCTGGAAACACCATATATTTT.

The chain has TRBV29-1 and TRBJ2-3, with D possibly matching TRBD1 (6 bases). The CDR3 length is 13 residues. Germline CDR1 is SQVTM and CDR2 is ANQGSEA. V was trimmed by 4 bases and J by 1 base, leaving 9 bases between them. The CDR3 DNA sequence: TGCAGCGTTGTTTGGACAGGCACAGATACGCAGTATTTT. Residues: CSVVWTGTDTQYF.

The chain employs TRBV19 and TRBJ2-5, with 7 bases aligning to TRBD1. CDR1 LNHDA and CDR2 SQIVND come from the germline V gene (reference sequence). With V trimmed by 8 bases and J by 3 bases, 9 bases remained unmatched. CDR3 size: 14 residues. This CDR3 is CASAQGTDEETQYF. CDR3 bases: TGTGCCAGTGCCCAAGGGACAGATGAAGAGACCCAGTACTTC. The whole variable domain, remainder taken from reference TRBV19 and TRBJ2-5, is DGGITQSPKYLFRKEGQNVTLSCEQNLNHDAMYWYRQDPGQGLRLIYYSQIVNDFQKGDIAEGYSVSREKKESFPLTVTSAQKNPTAFYLCASAQGTDEETQYFGPGTRLLVL.

The chain joins TRBV15 to TRBJ2-1; 16 bases match TRBD2. The ends lost 3 bases at V and 1 base at J; junction bases unmatched: 3. The CDR3 is 18 residues long. Germline V lookup: CDR1 LNHNV, CDR2 YYDKDF (reference sequence). The CDR3 loop is CATSRGLAGGRSYNEQFF. Here the CDR3 DNA reads TGTGCCACCAGCAGGGGACTAGCGGGGGGGCGATCCTACAATGAGCAGTTCTTC.

The chain carries TRBV9 and TRBJ2-5, with D tentatively TRBD1 or TRBD2 (5 bases each). V was shortened by 0 bases and J by 5 bases, with 14 bases between the two germline ends. This CDR3 is 15 amino acids long. Germline lookup yields CDR1 SGDLS and CDR2 YYNGEE. CDR3 amino acids: CASSVAGRESETQYF. The DNA of the CDR3 is TGTGCCAGCAGCGTAGCCGGCAGGGAGTCGGAGACCCAGTACTTC. The full variable domain, completed using reference TRBV9 and TRBJ2-5, is DSGVTQTPKHLITATGQRVTLRCSPRSGDLSVYWYQQSLDQGLQFLIQYYNGEERAKGNILERFSAQQFPDLHSELNLSSLELGDSALYFCASSVAGRESETQYFGPGTRLLVL.

This chain uses TRBV6-1 with TRBJ1-2; 7 nucleotides agree with TRBD1. The CDR3 covers 15 residues. With 2 bases clipped from V and 2 bases from J, the junction kept 5 bases outside the gene matches. Germline CDR1 MNHNS, CDR2 SASEGT. As DNA, the CDR3 is TGTGCCAGCAGTGAATGGGGACAGTGGAACTATGGCTACACCTTC. As protein: CASSEWGQWNYGYTF.

This chain joins TRBV6-6 and TRBJ1-5, with no clear D. The CDR3 spans 13 residues. The V gene lost 6 bases and the J gene lost 2 bases, with 8 bases spanning the gap. The germline gives CDR1 MNHNY, CDR2 SVGAGI (reference sequence). CDR3 sequence reads: CASSPLGNQPQHF. CDR3 nucleotides: TGTGCCAGCAGCCCTCTTGGCAATCAGCCCCAGCATTTT.

This rearrangement joins TRBV11-2 to TRBJ2-1; D remains ambiguous. The CDR3 length is 12 residues. V lost 7 bases to trimming and J lost 4 bases, with 8 bases between them. Germline lookup yields CDR1 SGHAT and CDR2 FQNNGV. The CDR3 DNA follows: TGTGCCAGCACCCTGACTTACAATGAGCAGTTCTTC. Protein product: CASTLTYNEQFF.

The CDR3, as DNA: TGTGCCAGCTCACCACCACGGAGCTCCTATAATTCACCCCTCCACTTT. Residues: CASSPPRSSYNSPLHF. The V and J genes are TRBV18 and TRBJ1-6; unclear D gene. The CDR3 totals 16 residues. CDR1 and CDR2 from the germline V gene are KGHSH and LQKENI. V lost 0 bases to trimming and J lost 0 bases, with 6 bases between them.

The chain employs TRBV19 and TRBJ1-1; no clear D gene. The CDR3 is made up of 15 amino acids. Germline-derived CDR1 and CDR2 are LNHDA and SQIVND (reference sequence). V was trimmed by 5 bases and J by 4 bases, leaving 17 bases between them. The DNA of the CDR3 is TGTGCCAGTAGTTCCCTGACAACCGGGGTCACTGAAGCTTTCTTT. This gives the protein CASSSLTTGVTEAFF.

In this sample, this clone turned up a few times. V is TRBV7-6 and J is TRBJ1-5; tentatively, D is TRBD1 (6 bases). From germline, CDR1 is SGHVS and CDR2 FNYEAQ. This CDR3 is built from 13 residues. V lost 1 base, J lost 8 bases, and 9 bases lay in between. For the CDR3, the DNA is TGTGCCAGCAGCTTAGGGAGGGACAAGCCCCAGCATTTT. Translation: CASSLGRDKPQHF. The whole variable domain, filled in from reference TRBV7-6 and TRBJ1-5, reads GAGVSQSPRYKVTKRGQDVALRCDPISGHVSLYWYRQALGQGPEFLTYFNYEAQQDKSGLPNDRFSAERPEGSISTLTIQRTEQRDSAMYRCASSLGRDKPQHFGDGTRLSIL.

CDR3 loop: CASSPSGTVYEQYV. The CDR3 DNA is TGTGCCAGCAGCCCCTCCGGGACAGTCTACGAGCAGTACGTC. V is TRBV6-2 or TRBV6-3 and J is TRBJ2-7, with 7 positions matching TRBD1. Trimming removed 6 bases from V and 3 bases from J; junction bases left unmatched: 8. Germline-derived CDR1 and CDR2 are MNHEY and SVGEGT. The CDR3 has 14 amino acids.

This chain links TRBV5-1 with TRBJ2-3, with D perhaps TRBD2 (7 bases). The CDR3 spans 16 residues. CDR1 and CDR2 from the germline V gene are SGHRS and YFSETQ. The V gene lost 4 bases and the J gene lost 3 bases, with 18 bases spanning the gap. Here the CDR3 reads CASSKAIGGLTDTQYF. The CDR3 DNA sequence: TGCGCCAGCAGCAAGGCAATCGGGGGGCTGACAGATACGCAGTATTTT.

The chain carries TRBV5-4 and TRBJ1-3; 8 bases match TRBD1. This CDR3 has 19 amino acids. CDR1 and CDR2 (germline): SGHNT, YYREEE (reference sequence). V lost 5 bases, J lost 0 bases, and 16 bases stayed unmatched. CDR3 amino acids: CASSSWGQAPINSGNTIYF. Here the CDR3 DNA reads TGTGCCAGCAGTTCGTGGGGACAGGCTCCCATCAACTCTGGAAACACCATATATTTT. Supplemented by reference TRBV5-4 and TRBJ1-3, the full variable domain reads ETGVTQSPTHLIKTRGQQVTLRCSSQSGHNTVSWYQQALGQGPQFIFQYYREEENGRGNFPPRFSGLQFPNYSSELNVNALELDDSALYLCASSSWGQAPINSGNTIYFGEGSWLTVV.

The chain carries TRBV11-2 and TRBJ2-1, with 7 bases fitting TRBD1. Trimming took 0 bases from V and 4 from J; bases not matched to a gene: 6. Germline CDR1 is SGHAT and CDR2 is FQNNGV. The CDR3 spans 16 residues. The CDR3 nucleotides are TGTGCCAGCAGCTTAGAATACGGGACAGTTTACAATGAGCAGTTCTTC. This sequence encodes CASSLEYGTVYNEQFF.

This rearrangement joins TRBV27 to TRBJ2-7; D not certain. CDR1 MNHEY and CDR2 SMNVEV come from the germline V gene (reference sequence). The CDR3 extends over 19 amino acids. Between the trimmed V and J ends, which lost 2 bases and 0 bases, there was a span of 23 bases. DNA of the CDR3: TGTGCCAGCAGTTTAAACGGGTGGGCGACGAGCGTTCCCTCCTACGAGCAGTACTTC. Translated: CASSLNGWATSVPSYEQYF.

J is TRBJ2-3 and V is TRBV5-1; D is tentatively TRBD1 or TRBD2 (6 bases each). The CDR3 runs 15 residues. With 5 bases removed from V and 2 bases from J, the gap between germline ends came to 15 bases. Germline-derived CDR1 and CDR2 are SGHRS and YFSETQ. CDR3 residues: CASRTRGRTTDTQYF. CDR3 sequence (DNA): TGCGCCAGCAGAACACGGGGGCGCACCACAGATACGCAGTATTTT.